This T cell receptor (beta chain) stems from a study of OX40 agonist ivuxolimab in advanced cancers. Across the whole study: Of mixed ages from roughly 23 to 80 and averaging 60 years, the group was more than 65% male.

Measured with immunoSEQ multiplex PCR; TCRdb has only the in-frame clones, and not every one. Here the sample spans about 56,000 clones, roughly 82% being singletons. Autoimmune disease history or systemic immunosuppression meant exclusion. The material sequenced was CD4+ or CD8+ T cells sorted from blood, taken in a trial of the OX40 agonist ivuxolimab. The source is an adult with an advanced solid tumor such as melanoma, head and neck, liver or kidney cancer.

CDR3 protein: CASSLRRTLGTDYYNEQFF. The CDR3 nucleotides read TGTGCCAGCAGTTTACGGAGGACCCTCGGGACCGATTACTACAATGAGCAGTTCTTC. This rearrangement joins TRBV27 to TRBJ2-1; tentatively, D is TRBD1 or TRBD2 (5 bases each). CDR3 length: 19 residues. The germline gives CDR1 MNHEY, CDR2 SMNVEV (reference sequence). The V end was cut by 2 bases, the J end by 3 bases, with 23 bases between.